This T cell receptor beta chain is from a study of blood T cell repertoires in COVID-19 (dated by TCRdb to about 2020). With respect to the entire study: Samples covering the acute and convalescent phases of COVID-19 were provided by collaborators in the United States, Italy and Spain. A freely available public database, intended as a resource for researchers studying the immune response to SARS-CoV-2, is where the repertoires were released. HLA class I and class II types, where available, came from metadata supplied by the sample provider rather than from assay-based typing. The material from the prospective study consisted of cDNA or gDNA derived from T cells, B-cell-depleted T cells, or PBMCs. Nearly every sample came with metadata listing a de-identified subject ID, COVID-19 status, age in years and sex. The samples were drawn from two sources: the first 160 participants of the ongoing ImmuneRACE study, and 1,000 to 1,500 subjects contributed by 6 global collaborators. Deeply sampled blood TCRbeta repertoires from subjects exposed to, actively infected with, or recovered from COVID-19 were included in the dataset.

Concerning this clone: What this receptor recognizes is not known. There are no base qualities to consult, and no much larger clone falls within one base.

CDR1 and CDR2 (SEHNR, FQNEAQ) derive from the germline V gene (reference sequence). Trimming removed 5 bases from V and 0 bases from J; the gene matches leave 4 bases unexplained. The CDR3 holds 15 amino acids from the cysteine to the phenylalanine. The only DNA kept is the CDR3, 45 bases in frame from the first base. One collaborating source in Seattle enrolled patients during active infection and followed them longitudinally through the course of disease. Collaborating institutions collected whole blood in K2EDTA tubes following their own protocols. For TCRbeta analysis, collaborators shipped samples as frozen whole blood, isolated PBMCs, or DNA extracted from either of those sample types. What the authors observed across the whole study: How much clinical and demographic metadata was included differed by source and by participant, and the metadata was provided uncurated.

TCRbeta CDR3 regions were amplified from genomic DNA by means of the immunoSEQ Assay, a bias-controlled multiplex PCR. The original pipeline was this. Within the assay, amplification of reference gene primers was used to estimate how many nucleated cells each sample contained. Sequence reads were collapsed and filtered to measure the absolute abundance of every unique TCRbeta CDR3 rearrangement. For each sample, productive Simpson clonality was calculated by taking the square root of Simpson's diversity index across productive rearrangements. This is the immuneACCESS table as TCRdb keeps it, with only in-frame sequences that have V and J called. A part of the clones is gone; compared with another copy, unresolved V genes explain less than half, and the rest is unexplained. V and J calls and clone size are those listed in that table; D and trimming were worked out from the DNA. The sample contains 200,000 to 250,000 clones, about 81% of them found a single time. Under 8.5% of the sample belongs to the ten largest clones.

This clonotype was sampled from an elderly woman with COVID-19, enrolled during active disease. Recombination joined TRBV7-9 with TRBJ1-3; 7 junctional bases match TRBD1. Source material: peripheral blood. This receptor carries the CDR3 CASSLGTASGNTIYF. The sequenced DNA is TGTGCCAGCAGCCTCGGGACAGCCTCTGGAAACACCATATATTTT.